This TCR beta chain was observed in a study of cytomegalovirus exposure and HLA in healthy donors. With 0 bases removed from V and 8 bases from J, the gap between germline ends came to 14 bases. This CDR3 has 15 residues. The germline V gene encodes CDR1 KGHSY and CDR2 FQNENV. This PCR relied on a set of 60 Vbeta primers and 13 Jbeta primers. Assay: immunoSEQ multiplex PCR; the TCRdb copy retains only in-frame clones and omits some. This sample has 120,000 or so clones, with 66% found just once. Study-wide results and limits: TCR sequences were mostly rare, though some public TCRs occurred in many donors.

Regarding this clone: Its antigen is not identified.

The chain is built from TRBV16 and TRBJ1-5; no clear D. The source of this sequence is a man aged 18 to 35 in good health and CMV-seronegative. Sequencing was carried out using PBMCs. The CDR3 region is CASSQSIRGNKPQHF. The CDR3 nucleotides are TGTGCCAGCAGCCAATCAATAAGAGGGAATAAGCCCCAGCATTTT.